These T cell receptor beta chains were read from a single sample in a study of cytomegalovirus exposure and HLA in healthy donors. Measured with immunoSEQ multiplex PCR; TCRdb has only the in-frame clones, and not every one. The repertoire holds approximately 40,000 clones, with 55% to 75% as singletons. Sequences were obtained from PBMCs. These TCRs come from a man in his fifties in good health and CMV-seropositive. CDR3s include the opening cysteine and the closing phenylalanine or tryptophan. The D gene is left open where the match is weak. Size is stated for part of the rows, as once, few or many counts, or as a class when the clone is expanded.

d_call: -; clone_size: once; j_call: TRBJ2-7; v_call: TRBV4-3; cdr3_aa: CASSQGHTGTYEQYF; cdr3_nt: TGCGCCAGCAGCCAAGGACACACCGGGACCTACGAGCAGTACTTC
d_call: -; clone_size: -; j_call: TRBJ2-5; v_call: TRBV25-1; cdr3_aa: CASSGEGRMGETQYF; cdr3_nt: TGTGCCAGCAGTGGAGAGGGCCGGATGGGAGAGACCCAGTACTTC
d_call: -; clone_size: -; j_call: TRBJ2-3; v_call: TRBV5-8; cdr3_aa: CASSKQDRGTDTQYF; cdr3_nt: TGTGCCAGCAGCAAACAGGACCGGGGCACAGATACGCAGTATTTT
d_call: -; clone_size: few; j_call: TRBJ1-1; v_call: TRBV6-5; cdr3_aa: CASRGTSNTEAFF; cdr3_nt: TGTGCCAGCAGAGGGACATCGAACACTGAAGCTTTCTTT
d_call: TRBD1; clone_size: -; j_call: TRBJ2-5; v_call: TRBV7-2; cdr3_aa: CASSLTGRGLETQYF; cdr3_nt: TGTGCCAGCAGCTTAACGGGAAGGGGGCTGGAGACCCAGTACTTC
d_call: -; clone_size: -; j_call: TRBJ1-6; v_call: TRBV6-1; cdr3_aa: CASSDRVSPLHF; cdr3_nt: TGTGCCAGCAGTGACAGGGTTTCACCCCTCCACTTT
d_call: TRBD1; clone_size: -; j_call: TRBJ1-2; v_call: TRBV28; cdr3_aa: CASRVDRAGYTF; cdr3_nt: TGTGCCAGCAGAGTAGACAGGGCTGGCTACACCTTC
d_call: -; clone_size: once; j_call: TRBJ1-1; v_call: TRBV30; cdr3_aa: CAWNGGGAEAFF; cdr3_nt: TGTGCCTGGAACGGCGGGGGAGCTGAAGCTTTCTTT
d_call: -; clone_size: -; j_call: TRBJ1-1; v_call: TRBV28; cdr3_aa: CASRQTGLWSKAFF; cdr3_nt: TGTGCCAGCAGACAGACAGGTCTTTGGTCAAAAGCTTTCTTT
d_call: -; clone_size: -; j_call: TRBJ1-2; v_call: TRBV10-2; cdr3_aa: CASRGESNYGYTF; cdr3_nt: TGCGCCAGCCGGGGGGAATCTAACTATGGCTACACCTTC
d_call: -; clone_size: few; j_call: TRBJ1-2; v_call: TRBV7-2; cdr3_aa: CASSLGGGGYTF; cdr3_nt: TGTGCCAGCAGCTTAGGGGGGGGCGGCTACACCTTC
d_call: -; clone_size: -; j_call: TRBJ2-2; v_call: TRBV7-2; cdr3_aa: CASSLQPGFTGELFF; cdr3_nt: TGTGCCAGCAGCTTACAACCGGGATTCACCGGGGAGCTGTTTTTT
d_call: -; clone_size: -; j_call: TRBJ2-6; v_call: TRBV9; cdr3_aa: CASSVFPLPGEGGANVLTF; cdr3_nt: TGTGCCAGCAGCGTATTCCCTCTTCCCGGGGAAGGTGGGGCCAACGTCCTGACTTTC
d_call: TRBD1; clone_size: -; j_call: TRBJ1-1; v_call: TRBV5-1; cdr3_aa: CASSSNRGETEAFF; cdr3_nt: TGCGCCAGCAGCTCAAACAGGGGGGAGACTGAAGCTTTCTTT
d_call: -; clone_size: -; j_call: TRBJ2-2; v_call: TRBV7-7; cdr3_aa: CASSLGLAGELFF; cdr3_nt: TGTGCCAGCAGCTTAGGGCTAGCCGGGGAGCTGTTTTTT
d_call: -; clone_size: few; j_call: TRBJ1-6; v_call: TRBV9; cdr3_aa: CASSALDNSPLHF; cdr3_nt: TGTGCCAGCAGCGCCCTAGATAATTCACCCCTCCACTTT
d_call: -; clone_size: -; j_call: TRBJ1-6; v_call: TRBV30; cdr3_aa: CAWTEYNSPLHF; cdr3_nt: TGTGCCTGGACGGAGTATAATTCACCCCTCCACTTT
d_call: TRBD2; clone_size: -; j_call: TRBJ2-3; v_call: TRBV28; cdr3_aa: CASSLGTSTDTQYF; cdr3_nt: TGTGCCAGCAGCTTAGGGACTAGCACGGATACGCAGTATTTT
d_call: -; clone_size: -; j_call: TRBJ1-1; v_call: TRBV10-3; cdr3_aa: CAISEQGNTEAFF; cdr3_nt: TGTGCCATCAGTGAGCAGGGGAACACTGAAGCTTTCTTT
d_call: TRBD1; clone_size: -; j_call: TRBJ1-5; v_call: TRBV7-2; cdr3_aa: CASSLEGTGFQPQHF; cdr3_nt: TGTGCCAGCAGCTTAGAGGGGACAGGGTTTCAGCCCCAGCATTTT
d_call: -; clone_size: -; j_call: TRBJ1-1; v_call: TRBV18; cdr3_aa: CASSIGQNTEAFF; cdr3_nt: TGTGCCAGCTCTATAGGACAGAACACTGAAGCTTTCTTT
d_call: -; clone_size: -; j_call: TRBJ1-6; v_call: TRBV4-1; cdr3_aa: CASSQEFQGKYSPLHF; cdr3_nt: TGCGCCAGCAGCCAAGAGTTTCAGGGAAAATATTCACCCCTCCACTTT
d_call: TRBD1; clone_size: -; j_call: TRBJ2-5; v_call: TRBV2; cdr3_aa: CAMPDRGRFIRETQYF; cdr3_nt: TGTGCCATGCCCGACAGGGGCAGGTTCATTAGGGAGACCCAGTACTTC
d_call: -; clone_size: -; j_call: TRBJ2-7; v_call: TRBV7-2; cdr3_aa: CASSLAFGGLNEQYF; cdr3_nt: TGTGCCAGCAGCTTAGCCTTCGGGGGGCTGAACGAGCAGTACTTC
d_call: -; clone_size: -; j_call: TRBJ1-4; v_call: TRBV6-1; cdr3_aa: CASSDMGAGNEKLFF; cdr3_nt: TGTGCCAGCAGTGACATGGGCGCAGGAAATGAAAAACTGTTTTTT
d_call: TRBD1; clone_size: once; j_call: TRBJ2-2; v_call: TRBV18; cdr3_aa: CASSPGTGTGELFF; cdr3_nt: TGTGCCAGCTCACCAGGGACAGGAACCGGGGAGCTGTTTTTT
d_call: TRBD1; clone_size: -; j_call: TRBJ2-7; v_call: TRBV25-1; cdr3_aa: CASSNRGQVYEQYF; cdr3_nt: TGTGCCAGCAGCAACAGGGGTCAAGTCTACGAGCAGTACTTC
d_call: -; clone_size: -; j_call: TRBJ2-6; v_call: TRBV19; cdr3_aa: CASSMASGANVLTF; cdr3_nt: TGTGCCAGTAGTATGGCCTCTGGGGCCAACGTCCTGACTTTC
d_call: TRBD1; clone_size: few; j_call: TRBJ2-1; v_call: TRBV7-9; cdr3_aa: CASSRGQAPYEQFF; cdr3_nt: TGTGCCAGCAGCCGGGGACAGGCGCCTTATGAGCAGTTCTTC
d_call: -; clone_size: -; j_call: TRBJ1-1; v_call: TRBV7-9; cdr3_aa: CASSLLQGTNEAFF; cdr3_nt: TGTGCCAGCAGTCTATTACAGGGTACTAATGAAGCTTTCTTT
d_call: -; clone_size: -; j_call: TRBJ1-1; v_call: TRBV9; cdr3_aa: CASSPSNPGYTEAFF; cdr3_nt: TGTGCCAGCAGCCCATCTAACCCAGGATACACTGAAGCTTTCTTT
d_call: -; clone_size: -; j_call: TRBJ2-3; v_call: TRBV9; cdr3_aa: CASSVARSTDTQYF; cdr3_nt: TGTGCCAGCAGCGTAGCTAGGAGCACAGATACGCAGTATTTT
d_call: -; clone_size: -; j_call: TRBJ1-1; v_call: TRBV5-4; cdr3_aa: CASSFSGTIPAEAFF; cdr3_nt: TGTGCCAGCAGCTTTTCCGGGACTATCCCTGCCGAAGCTTTCTTT
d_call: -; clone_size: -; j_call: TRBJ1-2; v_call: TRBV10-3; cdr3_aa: CAISASGQNNYGYTF; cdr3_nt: TGTGCCATCAGTGCATCCGGACAGAATAACTATGGCTACACCTTC
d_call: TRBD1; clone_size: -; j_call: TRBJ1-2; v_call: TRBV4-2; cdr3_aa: CASSSPGTGSIYGYTF; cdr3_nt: TGTGCCAGCAGTTCTCCCGGGACAGGGAGCATCTATGGCTACACCTTC
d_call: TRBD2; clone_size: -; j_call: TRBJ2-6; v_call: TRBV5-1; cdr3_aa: CASSAGGSGANVLTF; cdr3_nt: TGCGCCAGCAGCGCGGGAGGCTCTGGGGCCAACGTCCTGACTTTC
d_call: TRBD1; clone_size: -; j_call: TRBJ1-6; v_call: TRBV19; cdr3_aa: CARGDRSSYNSPLHF; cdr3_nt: TGTGCCAGGGGGGACAGGTCCTCCTATAATTCACCCCTCCACTTT
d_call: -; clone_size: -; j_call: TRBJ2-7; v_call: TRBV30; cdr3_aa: CAWSVGGYEQYF; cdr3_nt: TGTGCCTGGAGTGTAGGGGGTTACGAGCAGTACTTC
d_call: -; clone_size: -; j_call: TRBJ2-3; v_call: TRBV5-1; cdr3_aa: CASSSNKDTQYF; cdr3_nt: TGCGCCAGCAGCTCTAATAAAGATACGCAGTATTTT
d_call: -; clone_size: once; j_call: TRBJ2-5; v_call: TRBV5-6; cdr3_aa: CASSFSGSKETQYF; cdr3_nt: TGTGCCAGCAGCTTTTCCGGGTCTAAAGAGACCCAGTACTTC
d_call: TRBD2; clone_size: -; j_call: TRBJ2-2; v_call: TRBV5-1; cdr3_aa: CASSWLAGDTGELFF; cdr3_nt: TGCGCCAGCAGCTGGCTAGCGGGGGACACCGGGGAGCTGTTTTTT
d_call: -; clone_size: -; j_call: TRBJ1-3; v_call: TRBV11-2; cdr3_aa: CASSPGGGNTIYF; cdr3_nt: TGTGCCAGCAGCCCCGGGGGGGGAAACACCATATATTTT
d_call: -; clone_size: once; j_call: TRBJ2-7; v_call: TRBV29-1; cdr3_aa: CSVETGLDEQYF; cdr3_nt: TGCAGCGTTGAGACAGGCCTTGACGAGCAGTACTTC
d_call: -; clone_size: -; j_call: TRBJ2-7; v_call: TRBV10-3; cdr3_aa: CAINPGGTPEQYF; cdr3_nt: TGTGCCATCAACCCAGGGGGGACTCCCGAGCAGTACTTC
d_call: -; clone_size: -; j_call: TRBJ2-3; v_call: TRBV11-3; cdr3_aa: CASSSDRREDTQYF; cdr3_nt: TGTGCCAGCAGCTCGGACAGGCGGGAAGATACGCAGTATTTT
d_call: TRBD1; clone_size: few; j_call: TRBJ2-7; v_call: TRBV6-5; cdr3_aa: CASSYSIQGAYEQYF; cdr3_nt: TGTGCCAGCAGTTACTCGATACAGGGGGCCTACGAGCAGTACTTC
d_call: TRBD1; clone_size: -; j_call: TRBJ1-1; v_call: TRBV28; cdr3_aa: CASTGQGFNTEAFF; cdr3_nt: TGTGCCAGCACGGGACAGGGGTTCAACACTGAAGCTTTCTTT
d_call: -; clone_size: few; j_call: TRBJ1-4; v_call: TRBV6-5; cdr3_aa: CASSRAGKVGKLFF; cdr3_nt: TGTGCCAGCAGTAGGGCAGGGAAGGTGGGAAAACTGTTTTTT
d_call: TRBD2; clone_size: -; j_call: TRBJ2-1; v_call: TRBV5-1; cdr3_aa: CASSWWGGKDGEQFF; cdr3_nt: TGCGCCAGCAGCTGGTGGGGGGGGAAAGATGGTGAGCAGTTCTTC
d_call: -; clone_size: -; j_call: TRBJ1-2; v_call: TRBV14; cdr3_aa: CASSQIATAAYGYTF; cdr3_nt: TGTGCCAGCAGCCAGATCGCGACAGCTGCCTATGGCTACACCTTC
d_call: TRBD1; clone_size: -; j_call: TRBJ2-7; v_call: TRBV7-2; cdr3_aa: CASSPGQGFHEQYF; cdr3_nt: TGTGCCAGCAGCCCGGGACAGGGGTTCCACGAGCAGTACTTC
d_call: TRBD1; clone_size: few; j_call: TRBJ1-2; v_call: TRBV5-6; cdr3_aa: CASSPAGPGGRGGYTF; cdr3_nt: TGTGCCAGCAGCCCCGCGGGGCCAGGGGGCAGGGGTGGCTACACCTTC
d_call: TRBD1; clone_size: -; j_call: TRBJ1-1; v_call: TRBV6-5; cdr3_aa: CASSYSTEGADTEAFF; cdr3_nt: TGTGCCAGCAGTTACTCCACGGAGGGGGCAGACACTGAAGCTTTCTTT
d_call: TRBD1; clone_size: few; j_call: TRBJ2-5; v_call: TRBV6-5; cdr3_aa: CASSRDRGETQYF; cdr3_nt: TGTGCCAGCAGTAGGGACAGGGGAGAGACCCAGTACTTC
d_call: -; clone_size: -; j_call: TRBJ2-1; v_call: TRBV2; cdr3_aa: CATLQEINYEQFF; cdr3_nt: TGTGCCACCCTACAGGAAATTAACTATGAGCAGTTCTTC
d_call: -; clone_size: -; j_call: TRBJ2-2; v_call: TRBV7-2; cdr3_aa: CASSLQKNTGELFF; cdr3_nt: TGTGCCAGCAGCTTACAAAAGAACACCGGGGAGCTGTTTTTT
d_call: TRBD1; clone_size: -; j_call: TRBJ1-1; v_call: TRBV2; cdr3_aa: CASTRQGANTEAFF; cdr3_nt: TGTGCCAGCACTCGACAGGGGGCGAACACTGAAGCTTTCTTT
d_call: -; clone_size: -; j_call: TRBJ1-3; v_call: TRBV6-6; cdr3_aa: CASRRGGQTRNTIYF; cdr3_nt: TGTGCCAGCAGACGCGGGGGGCAGACGCGTAACACCATATATTTT
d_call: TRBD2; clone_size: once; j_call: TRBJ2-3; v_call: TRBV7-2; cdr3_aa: CASSFTSGGGITDTQYF; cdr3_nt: TGTGCCAGCAGCTTTACTAGCGGGGGGGGCATAACAGATACGCAGTATTTT